This is a list of T cell receptor beta chains from one sample in a study of CD8+ T cells in alopecia areata. Clones were read by immunoSEQ multiplex PCR, and TCRdb kept only the in-frame ones, dropping some. The table includes some 200,000 clones, roughly 50% detected once. The sequencing used CD8+ T cells sorted from blood, collected at week 24, from a patient treated with tofacitinib. These receptors were collected from a human donor with alopecia areata. Both conserved end residues are part of each CDR3. The D gene is left open where the match is weak. Clone sizes are given selectively: once, few, many, or a class where the clone is expanded.

TRBJ1-1,NA,13,NA,TRBV6-1,TGTGCCAGCAGTGATGGCCCCGGCACTGAAGCTTTCTTT,CASSDGPGTEAFF
TRBJ1-2,NA,14,NA,TRBV9,TGTGCCAGCAGCGTAGGGGGCGCAAACTATGGCTACACCTTC,CASSVGGANYGYTF
TRBJ1-6,NA,13,NA,TRBV30,TGTGCCTGGAGTGAGTCTGGGCGCTCACCCCTCCACTTT,CAWSESGRSPLHF
TRBJ2-3,TRBD2,15,NA,TRBV7-9,TGTGCCAGCCGCAACGACGGGGGGTTGACAGATACGCAGTATTTT,CASRNDGGLTDTQYF
TRBJ1-1,NA,13,NA,TRBV7-9,TGTGCCAGCAGCTTGAGATGGGACACTGAAGCTTTCTTT,CASSLRWDTEAFF
TRBJ1-5,TRBD1,15,NA,TRBV5-5,TGTGCCAGCAGCGGGGACAGGGATCGCAATCAGCCCCAGCATTTT,CASSGDRDRNQPQHF
TRBJ1-5,NA,12,NA,TRBV15,TGTGCCACCAGCGACGGGGGGCAGCCCCAGCATTTT,CATSDGGQPQHF
TRBJ1-4,NA,15,few,TRBV13,TGTGCCAGCAGCCCGGAACGCGGGACTAATGAAAAACTGTTTTTT,CASSPERGTNEKLFF
TRBJ1-2,NA,14,NA,TRBV7-9,TGTGCCAGCAGCTTGTCGTCAGGGGCCTATGGCTACACCTTC,CASSLSSGAYGYTF
TRBJ2-7,TRBD1,15,NA,TRBV2,TGTGCCAGCTCTGACTTGGGACAGGGAGGATACGAGCAGTACTTC,CASSDLGQGGYEQYF
TRBJ1-2,NA,15,NA,TRBV5-6,TGTGCCAGCAGCTCGAACAGGGCCCGGGTAGGTGGCTACACCTTC,CASSSNRARVGGYTF
TRBJ2-3,NA,16,NA,TRBV7-9,TGTGCCAGCAGCGGCGGGGTGAGGGTTTACACAGATACGCAGTATTTT,CASSGGVRVYTDTQYF
TRBJ1-4,NA,17,NA,TRBV13,TGTGCCAGCAGCTTAGGCTCCCTCAGGGCCACGGGTGAAAAACTGTTTTTT,CASSLGSLRATGEKLFF
TRBJ1-1,NA,13,NA,TRBV4-1,TGCGCCAGCAGCCCACTCGGGGCCACTGAAGCTTTCTTT,CASSPLGATEAFF
TRBJ1-5,NA,14,NA,TRBV6-1,TGTGCCAGCAGTGGACAGTCTAGCAATCAGCCCCAGCATTTT,CASSGQSSNQPQHF
TRBJ1-6,TRBD1,14,NA,TRBV13,TGTGCCAGCAGCTTAGGGGACAGGGGTCCACCCCTCCACTTT,CASSLGDRGPPLHF
TRBJ1-2,NA,15,NA,TRBV7-8,TGTGCCAGCAGCTTAGAGGCCGGGGGATACTATGGCTACACCTTC,CASSLEAGGYYGYTF
TRBJ1-5,NA,15,NA,TRBV4-1,TGCGCCAGCAGCCCCCTAGTGGCGTTCAATCAGCCCCAGCATTTT,CASSPLVAFNQPQHF
TRBJ1-6,NA,13,NA,TRBV6-5,TGTGCCAGCTCGGGAGTTGAAGGATCACCCCTCCACTTT,CASSGVEGSPLHF
TRBJ1-2,TRBD1,14,NA,TRBV7-9,TGTGCCAGCAGCTTCAGGGGGCAAGGTGATGGCTACACCTTC,CASSFRGQGDGYTF
TRBJ2-4,NA,13,NA,TRBV11-1,TGTGCCAGCAGCTTAGGTGTTGAAAACATTCAGTACTTC,CASSLGVENIQYF
TRBJ1-1,NA,12,NA,TRBV30,TGTGCCTGGAACAAGAGAGGGACTGAAGCTTTCTTT,CAWNKRGTEAFF
TRBJ2-2,TRBD1,14,NA,TRBV15,TGTGCCACCAGCAGACAGGGGGCGGCCGGGGAGCTGTTTTTT,CATSRQGAAGELFF
TRBJ2-7,NA,17,NA,TRBV4-2,TGTGCCAGCAGCCAAGATCCGGCGGGCCAGAGGGCCCACGAGCAGTACTTC,CASSQDPAGQRAHEQYF
TRBJ2-1,TRBD2,16,few,TRBV29-1,TGCAGCGTGGACTATAGCGGGGGAAGCTCCTACAATGAGCAGTTCTTC,CSVDYSGGSSYNEQFF
TRBJ1-5,NA,14,NA,TRBV7-9,TGTGCCAGCAGCCCGGCGGGGGGCGGTCAGCCCCAGCATTTT,CASSPAGGGQPQHF
TRBJ2-7,NA,13,NA,TRBV5-1,TGCGCCAGCAGCTTCGGGGGCAGGTACGAGCAGTACTTC,CASSFGGRYEQYF
TRBJ2-7,TRBD2,15,NA,TRBV27,TGTGCCAGCAGCTCAAGCGGGGGGGCCCTTGGCGAGCAGTACTTC,CASSSSGGALGEQYF
TRBJ1-4,TRBD1,13,NA,TRBV30,TGTGCCTGGGACAGGGGATCAAATGAAAAACTGTTTTTT,CAWDRGSNEKLFF
TRBJ1-2,TRBD1,15,once,TRBV10-3,TGTGCCATCAGTGAGGGACAGGGAGACGACTATGGCTACACCTTC,CAISEGQGDDYGYTF
TRBJ1-6,NA,13,NA,TRBV2,TGTGCCAGCAGAGGGCCCTACGATTCACCCCTCCACTTT,CASRGPYDSPLHF
TRBJ2-7,NA,14,few,TRBV6-1,TGTGCCAGCAGTGAAAGGCGTCAGCCCTACGAGCAGTACTTC,CASSERRQPYEQYF
TRBJ1-1,NA,13,once,TRBV25-1,TGTGCCAGCACCGAAGGGGGGAACACTGAAGCTTTCTTT,CASTEGGNTEAFF
TRBJ2-5,NA,15,few,TRBV5-1,TGCGCCAGCAGCTTCAATCCTGGGGTCCGGGAGACCCAGTACTTC,CASSFNPGVRETQYF
TRBJ2-7,NA,12,NA,TRBV14,TGTGCCAGCGGGTTCAGGGCAAACGAGCAGTACTTC,CASGFRANEQYF
TRBJ2-3,NA,15,NA,TRBV29-1,TGCAGCGTTGAGTCTAGGCGGGGAAGCACAGATACGCAGTATTTT,CSVESRRGSTDTQYF
TRBJ1-4,NA,13,NA,TRBV7-9,TGTGCCAGCCCCGACGGAAATAATGAAAAACTGTTTTTT,CASPDGNNEKLFF
TRBJ1-4,NA,17,NA,TRBV5-5,TGTGCCAGCAGCTTGTGGGGATTTTGGGCCTGGCGGGAAAAACTGTTTTTT,CASSLWGFWAWREKLFF
TRBJ2-1,NA,12,few,TRBV7-9,TGTGCCAGCAGCTTTGGGAAGAATGAGCAGTTCTTC,CASSFGKNEQFF
TRBJ2-7,NA,15,NA,TRBV19,TGTGCCAGTAGTATGGCAGGGGCCGACTCCTACGAGCAGTACTTC,CASSMAGADSYEQYF
TRBJ2-1,NA,14,NA,TRBV19,TGTGCCAGTAGTAGCGGGGCCTCGGCGGATGAGCAGTTCTTC,CASSSGASADEQFF
TRBJ2-7,TRBD2,13,NA,TRBV30,TGTGCCTGGAGTGTGGGGAGGGTCTACGAGCAGTACTTC,CAWSVGRVYEQYF
TRBJ1-1,NA,12,NA,TRBV30,TGTGCCTGGAGTTGGAAAGTCACTGAAGCTTTCTTT,CAWSWKVTEAFF
TRBJ2-7,TRBD2,12,few,TRBV7-9,TGTGCCAGCGCCGCGGGGGACTACGAGCAGTACTTC,CASAAGDYEQYF
TRBJ2-1,NA,16,few,TRBV4-1,TGCGCCAGCAGCCAACGCGGAGGGTCCTCCTACAATGAGCAGTTCTTC,CASSQRGGSSYNEQFF
TRBJ2-3,NA,16,NA,TRBV4-1,TGCGCCAGCAGCCAAGATCGTAGCGGTGTCCGAGATACGCAGTATTTT,CASSQDRSGVRDTQYF
TRBJ2-7,TRBD1,17,NA,TRBV5-6,TGTGCCAGCAGCTCCTTCGAGGCCGGACAGGCTTCTCCCGAGCAGTACTTC,CASSSFEAGQASPEQYF
TRBJ1-1,TRBD1,16,NA,TRBV13,TGTGCCAGCAAAGACCCGGGACAGCTTTTGGGGACTGAAGCTTTCTTT,CASKDPGQLLGTEAFF
TRBJ2-7,TRBD1,13,NA,TRBV29-1,TGCAGCGTGCCCTCCGACAGGGCCTACGAGCAGTACTTC,CSVPSDRAYEQYF
TRBJ2-3,TRBD1,12,few,TRBV25-1,TGTGCCAGCCGGGACAGGGGCGATACGCAGTATTTT,CASRDRGDTQYF
TRBJ2-2,NA,13,few,TRBV13,TGTGCCAGCAGCCCACCAAACACCGGGGAGCTGTTTTTT,CASSPPNTGELFF
TRBJ1-1,NA,12,NA,TRBV30,TGTGCCTGGCTAGGGGGGACCACTGAAGCTTTCTTT,CAWLGGTTEAFF
TRBJ2-3,NA,11,NA,TRBV30,TGTGCCTGGAGGGAATGGGATACGCAGTATTTT,CAWREWDTQYF